This TCR beta chain stems from a study of T cells in Graves' hyperthyroidism and ophthalmopathy. This clonotype was counted many times. Using RNA transcripts as the source, TCR beta CDR3 regions were amplified. The primer set for the first-round RT-PCR of the TCR CDR3 was HTBI. MiXCR, applied by TCRdb to the multiplex PCR reads, yields one record per CDR3 protein. The repertoire holds about 480,000 distinct CDR3 sequences, with roughly an eighth as singletons. Per the germline V gene, CDR1 is LNHDA and CDR2 is SQIVND (reference sequence). CDR3 length: 16 residues. Between the trimmed V and J ends, which lost 0 bases and 0 bases, there was a span of 11 bases.

This chain joins TRBV19 and TRBJ1-1, with a possible D match to TRBD1 (6 bases). The sequence derives from a woman aged 18-29 years with Graves' hyperthyroidism. Sequencing used blood. CDR3 coding DNA: TGTGCCAGTAGTATAGAGGGGGCCTATTTGAACACTGAAGCTTTCTTT. Its protein is CASSIEGAYLNTEAFF.